The rows below give T cell receptor beta chains drawn from one sample of a study of blood T cells in healthy people across ages. In TCRdb, the 5' RACE reads were re-called with MiXCR into one record per CDR3 protein. The repertoire consists of about 630,000 distinct CDR3 sequences, with around 21% occurring once and the leading ten covering 3% to 4%. The source material was blood. Receptors originate from a man in his 70s in good health. Each CDR3 is given without its conserved first and last residue.

V	CDR3
TRBV5-1	ASSLDPTGYQETQY
TRBV12-3/TRBV12-4	ASSPTGTIYGYT
TRBV18	ASSPLNTGEETQY
TRBV6-5	ASSSRTPGASGSVSYNEQF
TRBV3-1	ASSQETGVNSPLH
TRBV27	ASSFSDRSTDTQY
TRBV20-1	SASGPFHNEQF
TRBV14	ASSLWTGHYNEQF
TRBV3-1	ASSQELTRGNEQF
TRBV9	ASSVSAGVTNEQF
TRBV7-2	ASSLFPTGANVLT
TRBV27	ASSRESSGANVLT
TRBV27	ASSIAGGQTDTQY
TRBV15	ATSGGRLAGRDTQY
TRBV29-1	SVDGGRWNEQF